These 27 T cell receptor beta chains were sequenced from one sample in a study of identical twins. A single record per CDR3 protein comes from TCRdb applying MiXCR to the 5' RACE reads. The sample gives roughly 690,000 distinct CDR3 sequences, 21% of which show up once; 4% to 4.5% is in the top ten. The same sample was also studied in work on T cells expressing NK-cell markers.

The sequenced material came from PBMCs. These receptors all stem from a woman between 18 and 30 years old in good health.

This clonotype was observed at least ten times. The gene calls are TRBV10-1 and TRBJ2-3; D possibly corresponds to TRBD2 (6 bases). Per germline, CDR1 WNHNN and CDR2 SYGVQD (reference sequence). The length of the CDR3 is 14 residues. Trimming removed 5 bases at V and 4 bases at J, with 13 bases between. CDR3 sequence reads: CASSKDYSSDTQYF. For the CDR3, the DNA is TGCGCCAGCAGTAAGGACTACTCTTCAGATACGCAGTATTTT.

This clonotype has a handful of counts. The chain has TRBV19 and TRBJ2-7, with a weak D call TRBD2 (7 bases). Looked up from germline, CDR1 is LNHDA and CDR2 is SQIVND (reference sequence). Trimming took off 4 bases at V and 5 bases at J, with 9 bases between the two ends. The CDR3 covers 12 residues. The CDR3 spells CASSTGGHEQYF. CDR3 sequence (DNA): TGTGCCAGTAGTACCGGGGGGCACGAGCAGTACTTC.

This clonotype occurred a few times. The chain employs TRBV20-1 and TRBJ2-1, with 12 bases aligning to TRBD2. Germline CDR1 DFQATT, CDR2 SNEGSKA (reference sequence). CDR3 length: 17 residues. Trimming removed 2 bases from V and 4 bases from J; junction bases left unmatched: 9. The CDR3 region is CSARNLAGGPAYNEQFF. The CDR3 DNA is TGCAGTGCTAGAAACCTAGCGGGGGGGCCGGCGTACAATGAGCAGTTCTTC.

This clonotype was detected many times. V gene TRBV10-3 combines with J gene TRBJ1-1, with D tentatively TRBD1 (5 bases). This CDR3 has 15 residues. The V and J ends lost 0 bases and 1 base respectively, with 9 bases between them. CDR1 ENHRY and CDR2 SYGVKD come from the germline V gene. The CDR3 sequence: CAISESRDGNTEAFF. Written as DNA, the CDR3 is TGTGCCATCAGTGAGTCCCGGGACGGGAACACTGAAGCTTTCTTT.

This clonotype has a handful of counts. The chain employs TRBV4-2 and TRBJ2-3; D call uncertain. Germline assignment: CDR1 LGHNA and CDR2 YNFKEQ. The CDR3 runs to 16 residues. V gave up 1 base and J gave up 2 bases, with 13 bases separating them. The CDR3 loop is CASSQGSPAYTDTQYF. In DNA form, the CDR3 reads TGTGCCAGCAGCCAAGGTTCCCCAGCCTACACAGATACGCAGTATTTT.

The count of this clonotype is one. This chain joins TRBV2 and TRBJ2-4; no firm D call. The CDR3 spans 13 residues. V was cut by 8 bases and J by 1 base, with 9 bases left in between. CDR1 is SNHLY and CDR2 is FYNNEI in the germline V gene. CDR3 nucleotide sequence: TGTGCCAGCGATGACCGTGCCAAAAACATTCAGTACTTC. Translating gives CASDDRAKNIQYF.

In its sample, this clonotype was seen many times. The gene calls are TRBV5-1 and TRBJ2-7; D gene uncertain. V was clipped by 4 bases and J by 0 bases, with 5 bases between them. Per the germline V gene, CDR1 is SGHRS and CDR2 is YFSETQ. The CDR3 is 12 amino acids. The CDR3 nucleotides are TGCGCCAGCAGCACTACCTCCTACGAGCAGTACTTC. It is translated as CASSTTSYEQYF. Full variable domain (remainder filled in from reference TRBV5-1 and TRBJ2-7): KAGVTQTPRYLIKTRGQQVTLSCSPISGHRSVSWYQQTPGQGLQFLFEYFSETQRNKGNFPGRFSGRQFSNSRSEMNVSTLELGDSALYLCASSTTSYEQYFGPGTRLTVT.

This clonotype was detected a few times. V is TRBV4-2 and J is TRBJ2-2; no clear D gene. Germline V gives CDR1 LGHNA, CDR2 YNFKEQ. This CDR3 has 12 amino acids. V shed 9 bases and J shed 6 bases, with 11 bases lying between them. The CDR3 nucleotides are TGTGCCAGTTTGATGGGTTCCGGGGAGCTGTTTTTT. Encoded protein: CASLMGSGELFF.

This chain links TRBV11-2 with TRBJ2-7, with a weak D call TRBD1 (6 bases). Trimming pared 8 bases from V and 4 bases from J, leaving 24 bases between. Germline CDR1 is SGHAT and CDR2 is FQNNGV. The length of the CDR3 is 16 residues. The CDR3 reads CASEKSRGAGEYEQYF. The CDR3 DNA sequence: TGTGCCAGCGAAAAGTCCAGGGGAGCCGGGGAATACGAGCAGTACTTC.

This clonotype was detected once. At one boundary the junction diverges from the germline segment, which might be a read error. This sequence joins TRBV4-1 and TRBJ2-2; D is possibly TRBD1 or TRBD2 (5 bases each). The CDR3 sequence is 13 residues long. Germline CDR1 and CDR2: MGHRA and YSYEKL. The CDR3 DNA is TGCGCCAGCAGGTGGGACGCCACCGGGGAGTTGTTTTTT. Its protein is CASRWDATGELFF.

J is TRBJ1-2 and V is TRBV6-1, with 7 bases aligning to TRBD1. CDR3 length equals 15 residues. V shed 6 bases and J 4 bases; nucleotides not matched to a gene: 11. Germline assignment: CDR1 MNHNS and CDR2 SASEGT. The DNA of the CDR3 is TGTGCCAGCAGCCGGAGACAGGGAGCGACCTATGGCTACACCTTC. It codes for CASSRRQGATYGYTF.

The gene calls are TRBV7-2 and TRBJ2-1; D remains unclear. Germline values: CDR1 SGHTA, CDR2 FQGNSA. There are 13 residues in the CDR3. V dropped 1 base and J dropped 8 bases, with 9 bases sitting between them. This CDR3 reads CASSLGGYHEQFF. The CDR3 DNA sequence: TGTGCCAGCAGCTTAGGTGGTTATCATGAGCAGTTCTTC.

The rearrangement uses TRBV24-1 and TRBJ2-1; 13 nucleotides agree with TRBD2. With 1 base clipped from V and 6 bases from J, the junction kept 2 bases outside the gene matches. CDR1 and CDR2 (germline): KGHDR, SFDVKD. The CDR3 length is 16 residues. This chain's CDR3 is CATSDFGTSGANEQFF. The CDR3 bases are TGTGCCACCAGTGATTTTGGGACTAGCGGGGCCAATGAGCAGTTCTTC.

Ten or more counts support this clonotype. The chain is built from TRBV7-2 and TRBJ1-1; possible D gene TRBD1, 6 bases. The CDR3 has 14 residues. Trimming cost V 5 bases and J 4 bases, with 14 bases left between them. The germline CDR1 and CDR2 sequences are SGHTA and FQGNSA. As DNA, the CDR3 is TGTGCCAGCAGCGACACAGGGCTGGGCACTGAAGCTTTCTTT. Protein sequence: CASSDTGLGTEAFF.

This clonotype came up many times. The J gene is TRBJ2-3, the V gene TRBV29-1; TRBD2 matches 12 bases. The V segment lost 7 bases and the J segment 3 bases; nucleotides outside the gene matches: 5. The CDR3 extends over 14 amino acids. Germline V gives CDR1 SQVTM, CDR2 ANQGSEA. The CDR3 DNA sequence: TGCAGCGCTAGCGGGGGGGCCAGTACAGATACGCAGTATTTT. It yields the protein CSASGGASTDTQYF.

This sequence joins TRBV29-1 and TRBJ2-7; 12 nucleotides align to TRBD2. J was trimmed by 0 bases and V by 5 bases; bases with no gene match: 11. The germline V gene has CDR1 SQVTM and CDR2 ANQGSEA. This CDR3 contains 17 residues. This chain's CDR3 is CSVTGTSGFLSSYEQYF. As DNA, the CDR3 is TGCAGCGTTACCGGGACTAGCGGGTTTTTAAGCTCCTACGAGCAGTACTTC.

The CDR3 sequence: CASSGGLAGAGEQFF. The CDR3 coding sequence is TGTGCCAGCAGCGGAGGACTAGCGGGAGCAGGGGAGCAGTTCTTC. The chain uses TRBV21-1 and TRBJ2-1; TRBD2 is the table's D call and was not checked against the DNA. TRBV21-1 is marked as a pseudogene. This CDR3 comprises 15 residues.

This clonotype showed up many times. The V gene is TRBV29-1, the J gene TRBJ2-7; D unclear. Germline V CDR1 and CDR2: SQVTM, ANQGSEA. The CDR3 loop spans 11 amino acids. Trimming took 4 bases from V and 2 from J, leaving 6 bases between them. Here the CDR3 DNA reads TGCAGCGTTGCACACACCTACGAGCAGTACTTC. This codes for CSVAHTYEQYF.

Note on this clonotype: Its ends do not fully match the called genes, so a read error is possible. J is TRBJ1-2 and V is TRBV7-9; no clear D gene. The length of the CDR3 is 13 residues. Germline loops: CDR1 SEHNR, CDR2 FQNEAQ (reference sequence). CDR3 DNA sequence: TGTGCCAGCACCTTATTAGGGCAGGAGGGCTACACCTTC. It codes for CASTLLGQEGYTF.

This clonotype was seen at least ten times. The V gene is TRBV27, the J gene TRBJ1-2; 8 bases align to TRBD1. The length of the CDR3 is 15 residues. The trim removed 4 bases at V and 4 bases at J, leaving 8 bases unmatched. The V gene's germline CDR1 is MNHEY and CDR2 SMNVEV (reference sequence). This chain's CDR3 is CASSSLTGVAYGYTF. The CDR3, as DNA: TGTGCCAGCAGTTCCCTGACAGGGGTTGCCTATGGCTACACCTTC.

The chain couples TRBV12-3 or TRBV12-4 to TRBJ2-5, with a possible D match to TRBD2 (6 bases). The CDR3 consists of 15 residues. V lost 6 bases and J lost 7, with 21 bases in between. The CDR3 DNA sequence: TGTGCCAGCAGCCAACGGGAGCGCTTTGGGGGGACCCAGTACTTC. Its translation is CASSQRERFGGTQYF.

This clonotype was seen only a few times. The rearrangement joins TRBV10-3 to TRBJ1-5; maybe TRBD1 (5 bases). Germline loops: CDR1 ENHRY, CDR2 SYGVKD. CDR3 length: 16 amino acids. V lost 4 bases and J lost 1, with 14 bases in between. CDR3 nucleotides: TGTGCCATCAGTGCCACTCCCCGGGACAGCAATCAGCCCCAGCATTTT. This sequence encodes CAISATPRDSNQPQHF.

A remark on this clonotype: This may come from a read error, since a much larger clone is one base off. This chain connects TRBV13 to TRBJ2-2; 10 bases agree with TRBD1. With V trimmed by 5 bases and J by 4 bases, 4 bases remained unmatched. The CDR3 is 15 amino acids. Germline CDR1 and CDR2: PRHDT and FYEKMQ (reference sequence). CDR3 sequence (DNA): TGTGCCAGCAGCCGGGGACAGGGGCCCACCGGGGAGCTGTTTTTT. The encoded protein is CASSRGQGPTGELFF.

The V call is TRBV18, the J call TRBJ1-1; D not certain. The CDR3 totals 15 residues. The germline gives CDR1 KGHSH, CDR2 LQKENI. The germline V and J ends were trimmed by 3 bases and 1 base, with 12 bases remaining between them. The CDR3 DNA follows: TGTGCCAGCTCACCCTCCAGTGGGTCGAACACTGAAGCTTTCTTT. Its protein product is CASSPSSGSNTEAFF.

This clonotype was counted between two and nine times. V usage is TRBV10-3 and J usage is TRBJ2-7, with TRBD1 matching 11 bases. Losses at the gene ends were 3 bases for V and 3 bases for J; bases not matched to a gene: 4. This CDR3 is built from 15 residues. Germline lookup yields CDR1 ENHRY and CDR2 SYGVKD. CDR3 protein: CAISEGTGGLYEQYF. DNA of the CDR3: TGTGCCATCAGTGAAGGGACAGGGGGTCTCTACGAGCAGTACTTC.

There are a few counts of this clonotype. V is TRBV29-1 and J is TRBJ1-2; no clear D gene. Trimming cost V 7 bases and J 3 bases, with 12 bases left between them. The CDR3 covers 12 residues. Germline V lookup: CDR1 SQVTM, CDR2 ANQGSEA. DNA for the CDR3: TGCAGCGCCGGACCTGGCGACTATGGCTACACCTTC. Amino acids: CSAGPGDYGYTF.

The rearrangement links TRBV30 to TRBJ1-5, with TRBD1 identical over 9 bases. Germline CDR1 reads GTSNPN; CDR2 reads SVGIG (reference sequence). There are 14 residues in the CDR3. The junction had 8 bases not matched to a gene; V was cut back by 5 bases and J by 6 bases. The CDR3 sequence is CAWAPGTGIQPQHF. The CDR3 nucleotides are TGTGCCTGGGCCCCCGGGACAGGGATTCAGCCCCAGCATTTT.